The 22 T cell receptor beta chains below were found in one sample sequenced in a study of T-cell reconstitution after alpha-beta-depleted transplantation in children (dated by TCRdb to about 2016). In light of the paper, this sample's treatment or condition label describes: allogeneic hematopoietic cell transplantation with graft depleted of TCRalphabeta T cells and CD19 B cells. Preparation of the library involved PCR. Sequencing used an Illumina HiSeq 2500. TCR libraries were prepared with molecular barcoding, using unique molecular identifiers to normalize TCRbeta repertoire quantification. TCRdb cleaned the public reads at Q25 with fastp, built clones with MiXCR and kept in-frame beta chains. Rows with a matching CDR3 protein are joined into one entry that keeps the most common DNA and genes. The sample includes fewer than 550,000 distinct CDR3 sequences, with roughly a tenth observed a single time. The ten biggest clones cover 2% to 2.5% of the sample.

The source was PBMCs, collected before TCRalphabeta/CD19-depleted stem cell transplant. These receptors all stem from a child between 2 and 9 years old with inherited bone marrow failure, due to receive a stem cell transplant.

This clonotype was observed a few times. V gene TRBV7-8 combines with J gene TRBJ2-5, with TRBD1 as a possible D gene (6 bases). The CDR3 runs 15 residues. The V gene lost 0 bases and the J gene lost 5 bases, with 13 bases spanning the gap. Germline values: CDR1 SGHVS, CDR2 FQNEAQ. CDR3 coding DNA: TGTGCCAGCAGCTTAGCGCGAAACAGGGCCGAGACCCAGTACTTC. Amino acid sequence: CASSLARNRAETQYF.

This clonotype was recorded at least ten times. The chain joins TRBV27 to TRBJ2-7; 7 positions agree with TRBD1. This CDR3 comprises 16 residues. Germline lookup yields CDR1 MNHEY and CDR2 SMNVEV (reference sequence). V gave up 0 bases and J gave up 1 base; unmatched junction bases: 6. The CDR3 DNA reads TGTGCCAGCAGTTTATCGACAGGGATCCTATCCTACGAGCAGTACTTC. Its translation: CASSLSTGILSYEQYF.

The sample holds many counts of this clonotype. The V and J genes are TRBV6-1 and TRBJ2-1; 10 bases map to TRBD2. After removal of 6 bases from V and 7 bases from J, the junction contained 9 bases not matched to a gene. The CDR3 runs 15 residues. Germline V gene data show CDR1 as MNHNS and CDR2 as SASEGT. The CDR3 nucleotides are TGTGCCAGCAGACAAGCGGGAGGGCCTGGAAATGAGCAGTTCTTC. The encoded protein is CASRQAGGPGNEQFF.

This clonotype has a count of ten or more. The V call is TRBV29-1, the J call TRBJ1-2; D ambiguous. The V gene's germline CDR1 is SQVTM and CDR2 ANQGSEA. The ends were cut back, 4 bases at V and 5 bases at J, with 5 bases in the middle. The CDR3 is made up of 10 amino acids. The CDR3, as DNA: TGCAGCGTTGCCTCTTATGGCTACACCTTC. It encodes CSVASYGYTF.

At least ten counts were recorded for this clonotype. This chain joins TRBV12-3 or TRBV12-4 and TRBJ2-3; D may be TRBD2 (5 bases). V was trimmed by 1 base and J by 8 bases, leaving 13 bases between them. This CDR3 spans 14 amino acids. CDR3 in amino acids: CASSLGWGRGTQYF. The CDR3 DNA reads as TGTGCCAGCAGTTTAGGATGGGGTCGGGGTACGCAGTATTTT.

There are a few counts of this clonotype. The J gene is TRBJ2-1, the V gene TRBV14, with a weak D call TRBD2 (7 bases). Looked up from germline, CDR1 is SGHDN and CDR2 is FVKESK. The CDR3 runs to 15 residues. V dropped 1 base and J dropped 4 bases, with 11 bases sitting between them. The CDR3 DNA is TGTGCCAGCAGCCAAGCGCGGGGGCTTTACAATGAGCAGTTCTTC. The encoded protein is CASSQARGLYNEQFF.

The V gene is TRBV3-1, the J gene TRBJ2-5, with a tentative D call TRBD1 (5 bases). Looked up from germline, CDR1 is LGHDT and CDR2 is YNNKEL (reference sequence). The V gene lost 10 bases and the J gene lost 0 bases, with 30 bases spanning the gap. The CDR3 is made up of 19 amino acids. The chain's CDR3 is CAICSPIDEAGLNQETQYF. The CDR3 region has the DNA TGTGCCATCTGCTCACCCATCGATGAGGCAGGGCTAAACCAAGAGACCCAGTACTTC.

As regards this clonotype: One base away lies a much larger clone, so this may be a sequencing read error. The CDR3 spells CASSAGSSNDQFF. The CDR3 coding sequence is TGTGCCAGCAGCGCCGGGAGTTCAAATGACCAGTTCTTC. The rearrangement links TRBV5-6 to TRBJ2-1; maybe TRBD2 (6 bases). In germline, CDR1 is SGHDT, CDR2 YYEEEE. The CDR3 has 13 residues.

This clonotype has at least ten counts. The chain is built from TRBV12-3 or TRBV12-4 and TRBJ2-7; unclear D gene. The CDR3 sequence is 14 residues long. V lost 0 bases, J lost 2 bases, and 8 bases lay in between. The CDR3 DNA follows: TGTGCCAGCAGTTTAGCGGTGCGAGCCTACGAGCAGTACTTC. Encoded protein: CASSLAVRAYEQYF.

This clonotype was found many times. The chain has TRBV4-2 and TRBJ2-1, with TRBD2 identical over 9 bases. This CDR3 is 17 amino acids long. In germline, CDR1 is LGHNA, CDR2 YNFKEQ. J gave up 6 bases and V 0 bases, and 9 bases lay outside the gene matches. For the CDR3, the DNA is TGTGCCAGCAGCCAAGATCTAGGCGGGAGGGCCCTCAATGAGCAGTTCTTC. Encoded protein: CASSQDLGGRALNEQFF.

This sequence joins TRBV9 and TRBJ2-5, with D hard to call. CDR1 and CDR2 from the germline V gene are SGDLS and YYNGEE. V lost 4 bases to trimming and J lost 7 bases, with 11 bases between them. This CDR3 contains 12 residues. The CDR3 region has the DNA TGTGCCAGCAGCAACCCCCTTGGGACCCAGTACTTC. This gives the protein CASSNPLGTQYF.

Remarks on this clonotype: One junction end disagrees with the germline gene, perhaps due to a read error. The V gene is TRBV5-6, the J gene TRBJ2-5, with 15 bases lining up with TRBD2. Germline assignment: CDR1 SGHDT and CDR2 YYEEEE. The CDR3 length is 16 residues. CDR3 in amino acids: CAISLGLAGGPGTQYF. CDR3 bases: TGTGCCATCAGCCTCGGACTAGCGGGAGGGCCGGGGACCCAGTACTTC.

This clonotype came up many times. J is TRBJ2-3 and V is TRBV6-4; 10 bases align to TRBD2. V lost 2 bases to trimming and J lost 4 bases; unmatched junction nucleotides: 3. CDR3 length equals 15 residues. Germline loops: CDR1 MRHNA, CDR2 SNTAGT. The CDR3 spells CASSDGAGGPDTQYF. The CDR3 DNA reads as TGTGCCAGCAGTGACGGAGCGGGAGGGCCAGATACGCAGTATTTT.

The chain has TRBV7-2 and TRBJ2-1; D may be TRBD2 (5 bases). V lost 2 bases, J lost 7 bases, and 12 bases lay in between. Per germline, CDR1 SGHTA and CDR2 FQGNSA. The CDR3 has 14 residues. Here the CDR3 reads CASSLREPWNEQFF. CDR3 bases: TGTGCCAGCAGCTTAAGGGAGCCTTGGAATGAGCAGTTCTTC.

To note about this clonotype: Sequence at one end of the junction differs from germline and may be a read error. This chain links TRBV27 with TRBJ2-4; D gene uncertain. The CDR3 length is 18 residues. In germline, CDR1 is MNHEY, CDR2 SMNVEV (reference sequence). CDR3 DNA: TGTGCCTGCAGTTTACTTTCCGTCCGGGCCCTAGCCAAAAACATTCAGTACTTC. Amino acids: CACSLLSVRALAKNIQYF.

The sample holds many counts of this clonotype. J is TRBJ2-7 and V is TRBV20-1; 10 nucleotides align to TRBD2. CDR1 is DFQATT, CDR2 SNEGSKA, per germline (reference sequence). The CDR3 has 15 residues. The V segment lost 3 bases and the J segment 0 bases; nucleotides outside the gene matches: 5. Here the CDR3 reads CSASRLAGASYEQYF. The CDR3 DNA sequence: TGCAGTGCTAGTCGGCTAGCGGGAGCCTCCTACGAGCAGTACTTC.

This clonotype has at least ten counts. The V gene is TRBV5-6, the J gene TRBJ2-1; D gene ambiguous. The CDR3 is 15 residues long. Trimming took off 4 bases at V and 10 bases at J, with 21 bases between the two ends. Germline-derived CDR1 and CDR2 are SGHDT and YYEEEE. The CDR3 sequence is CASSQRGIPYLEQFF. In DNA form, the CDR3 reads TGTGCCAGCAGCCAGAGAGGAATCCCTTACTTAGAGCAGTTCTTC. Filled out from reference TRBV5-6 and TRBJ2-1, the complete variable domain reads DAGVTQSPTHLIKTRGQQVTLRCSPKSGHDTVSWYQQALGQGPQFIFQYYEEEERQRGNFPDRFSGHQFPNYSSELNVNALLLGDSALYLCASSQRGIPYLEQFFGPGTRLTVL.

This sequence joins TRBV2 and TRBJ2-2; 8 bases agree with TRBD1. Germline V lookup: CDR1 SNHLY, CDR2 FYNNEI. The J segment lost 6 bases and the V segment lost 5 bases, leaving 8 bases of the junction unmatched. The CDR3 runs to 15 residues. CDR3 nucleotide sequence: TGTGCCAGCAGTTTGGGGCAGGGGGCGGCCGGGGAGCTGTTTTTT. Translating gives CASSLGQGAAGELFF.

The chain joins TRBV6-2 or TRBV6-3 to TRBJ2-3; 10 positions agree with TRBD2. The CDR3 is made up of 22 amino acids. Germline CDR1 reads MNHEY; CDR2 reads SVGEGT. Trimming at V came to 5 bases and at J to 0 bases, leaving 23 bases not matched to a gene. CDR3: CASSPYPPASGSGGLSTDTQYF. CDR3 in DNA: TGTGCCAGCAGTCCATACCCCCCGGCTAGCGGGAGTGGGGGTCTGAGCACAGATACGCAGTATTTT.

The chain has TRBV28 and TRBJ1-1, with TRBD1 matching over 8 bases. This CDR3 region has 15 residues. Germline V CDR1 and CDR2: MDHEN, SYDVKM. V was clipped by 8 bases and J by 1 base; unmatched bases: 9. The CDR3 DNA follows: TGTGCCAGCGGTATGACCGGGACAGGGAACACTGAAGCTTTCTTT. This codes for CASGMTGTGNTEAFF.

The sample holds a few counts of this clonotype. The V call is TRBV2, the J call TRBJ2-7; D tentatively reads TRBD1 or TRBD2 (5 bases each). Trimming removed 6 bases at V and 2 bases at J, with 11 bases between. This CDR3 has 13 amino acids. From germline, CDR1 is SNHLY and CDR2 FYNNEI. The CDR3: CASRGTAPYEQYF. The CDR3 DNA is TGTGCCAGCAGGGGGACGGCCCCCTACGAGCAGTACTTC. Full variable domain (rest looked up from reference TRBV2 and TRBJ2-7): EPEVTQTPSHQVTQMGQEVILRCVPISNHLYFYWYRQILGQKVEFLVSFYNNEISEKSEIFDDQFSVERPDGSNFTLKIRSTKLEDSAMYFCASRGTAPYEQYFGPGTRLTVT.

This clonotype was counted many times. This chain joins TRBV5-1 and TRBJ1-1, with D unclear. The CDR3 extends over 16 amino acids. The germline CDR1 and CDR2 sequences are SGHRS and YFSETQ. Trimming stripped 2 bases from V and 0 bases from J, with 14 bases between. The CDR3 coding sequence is TGCGCCAGCAGCTTAATGGGAGGGCCTATGAACACTGAAGCTTTCTTT. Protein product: CASSLMGGPMNTEAFF.